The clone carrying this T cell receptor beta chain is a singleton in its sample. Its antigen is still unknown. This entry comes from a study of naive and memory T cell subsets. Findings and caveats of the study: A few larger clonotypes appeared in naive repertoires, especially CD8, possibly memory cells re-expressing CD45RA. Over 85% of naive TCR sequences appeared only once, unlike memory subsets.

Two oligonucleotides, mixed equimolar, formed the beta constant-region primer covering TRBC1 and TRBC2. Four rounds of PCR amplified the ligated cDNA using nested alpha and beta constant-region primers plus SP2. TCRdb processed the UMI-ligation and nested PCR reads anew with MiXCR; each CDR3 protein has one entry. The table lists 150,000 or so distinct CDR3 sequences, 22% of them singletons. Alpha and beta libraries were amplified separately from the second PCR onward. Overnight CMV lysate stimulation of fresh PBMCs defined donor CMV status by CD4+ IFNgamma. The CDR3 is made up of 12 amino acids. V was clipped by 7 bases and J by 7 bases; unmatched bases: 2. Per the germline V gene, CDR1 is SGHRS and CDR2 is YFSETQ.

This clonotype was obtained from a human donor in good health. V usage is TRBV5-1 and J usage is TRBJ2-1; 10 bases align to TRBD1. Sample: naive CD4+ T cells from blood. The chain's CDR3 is CASGTGANEQFF. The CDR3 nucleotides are TGCGCCAGCGGGACAGGGGCGAATGAGCAGTTCTTC.